This T cell receptor (beta chain) was captured in a study of neurological immune-mediated disorders. Notes on the study in general: CDR3 amino acid sequences found in expanded clones were never shared across subjects, suggesting private repertoires in all groups.

The cDNA was synthesized by 5'RACE incorporating 10-nucleotide random UMIs. Every sequencing run generated over 180 million TCR-beta sequences from 15-18 subjects. TCRdb re-called the 5' RACE reads with MiXCR, one entry per CDR3 protein. The table records tens of thousands of distinct CDR3 sequences, 20% to 25% of them present only once. V lost 3 bases and J lost 10, with 7 bases in between. Germline CDR1 and CDR2: SGHTA and FQGNSA. The CDR3 spans 11 residues. Time point specified: technical triplicate 3. Unsorted libraries were generated from 2 million PBMCs held at -80 degrees C. This clonotype was recorded at least ten times. As yet, its antigen is unknown.

Sample: PBMCs. This clonotype was obtained from a man between 60 and 70 years old with HTLV-1-associated myelopathy (HAM/TSP). The V and J genes are TRBV7-2 and TRBJ2-1, with unresolved D. The CDR3 region is CASSLRMEQFF. For the CDR3, the DNA is TGTGCCAGCAGCTTGCGGATGGAGCAGTTCTTC.